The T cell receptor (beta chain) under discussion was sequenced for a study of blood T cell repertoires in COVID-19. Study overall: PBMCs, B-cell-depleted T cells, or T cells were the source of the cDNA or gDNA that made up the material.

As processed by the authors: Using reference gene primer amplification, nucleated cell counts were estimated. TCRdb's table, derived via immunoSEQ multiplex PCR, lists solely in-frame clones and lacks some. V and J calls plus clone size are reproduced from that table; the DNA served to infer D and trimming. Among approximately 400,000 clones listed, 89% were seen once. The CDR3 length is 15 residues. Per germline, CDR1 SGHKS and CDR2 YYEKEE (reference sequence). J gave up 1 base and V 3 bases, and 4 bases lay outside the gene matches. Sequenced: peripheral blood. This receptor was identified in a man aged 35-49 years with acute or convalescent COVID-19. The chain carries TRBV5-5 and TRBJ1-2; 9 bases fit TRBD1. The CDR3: CASSWGTGYNYGYTF. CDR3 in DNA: TGTGCCAGCAGCTGGGGGACAGGGTATAACTATGGCTACACCTTC.